This passage covers 32 T cell receptor beta chains from one sample sequenced in a study of T-cell reconstitution after alpha-beta-depleted transplantation in children. As it was prepared, the TCRbeta library received unique molecular identifiers. TCRdb passed the PCR reads through MiXCR, listing each CDR3 protein once. The sample carries under 250,000 distinct CDR3 sequences, more than 20% recorded once. The input for sequencing was PBMCs, mostly from graft donor cells, taken 360 days after TCRalphabeta/CD19-depleted stem cell transplant. These receptors were obtained from a female patient aged 2-9 years who had a stem cell transplant for congenital amegakaryocytic thrombocytopenia, so the T cells may come from the graft donor.

The V call is TRBV12-3 or TRBV12-4, the J call TRBJ2-3, with D tentatively TRBD1 (5 bases). The V gene lost 0 bases and the J gene lost 4 bases, with 8 bases spanning the gap. The CDR3 has 14 amino acids. Written as DNA, the CDR3 is TGTGCCAGCAGTTTAGCCAGGGTCTCAGATACGCAGTATTTT. This translates into CASSLARVSDTQYF.

This clonotype was observed a handful of times. CDR3 sequence (DNA): TGCAGTGCTAGTTCGGGGGGGGCCCTGAGGTACGAGCAGTACTTC. It yields the protein CSASSGGALRYEQYF. The rearrangement joins TRBV20-1 to TRBJ2-7; 8 nucleotides match TRBD2. Germline values: CDR1 DFQATT, CDR2 SNEGSKA (reference sequence). Trimming removed 3 bases from V and 4 bases from J; junction bases left unmatched: 11. The CDR3 length is 15 residues.

The chain links TRBV4-3 to TRBJ2-7; D is undetermined. This CDR3 region has 15 residues. Trimming stripped 1 base from V and 0 bases from J, with 10 bases between. Germline-derived CDR1 and CDR2 are LGHNA and YSLEER. CDR3 coding DNA: TGCGCCAGCAGCCAAGGTTGGGCGGTCTCCTACGAGCAGTACTTC. Its translation: CASSQGWAVSYEQYF.

The CDR3, as DNA: TGTGCCAGCAGCCGCCGTATTGAAGCTTTCTTT. Translation gives CASSRRIEAFF. This chain joins TRBV28 and TRBJ1-1; unclear D gene. Trimming removed 6 bases from V and 7 bases from J, with 9 bases in between. CDR3 length equals 11 residues. Germline CDR1 reads MDHEN; CDR2 reads SYDVKM.

This CDR3 is CASSWYGTGKYEQYF. In DNA form, the CDR3 reads TGCGCCAGCAGCTGGTACGGGACAGGTAAATACGAGCAGTACTTC. This chain connects TRBV5-1 to TRBJ2-7; 8 nucleotides match TRBD1. The germline V gene encodes CDR1 SGHRS and CDR2 YFSETQ. Trimming removed 3 bases from V and 4 bases from J; junction bases left unmatched: 9. The CDR3 sequence is 15 residues long.

The chain recombines TRBV12-5 with TRBJ1-1, with D unclear. The CDR3 spans 17 residues. V lost 0 bases and J lost 0, with 14 bases in between. Germline V CDR1 and CDR2: LGHNT, FRNRAP. CDR3 nucleotide sequence: TGTGCTAGTGGTTTGGTAATCCGGCAGAAGCTGAACACTGAAGCTTTCTTT. Encoded protein: CASGLVIRQKLNTEAFF.

The chain links TRBV20-1 to TRBJ2-5; D is unresolved. Trimming shortened V by 3 bases and J by 5 bases, and 22 bases separated the two germline ends. This CDR3 comprises 16 residues. In germline, CDR1 is DFQATT, CDR2 SNEGSKA (reference sequence). The CDR3 protein is CSASPLHGEFGETQYF. DNA for the CDR3: TGCAGTGCTAGCCCTCTTCACGGAGAATTCGGGGAGACCCAGTACTTC.

This clonotype appeared a few times. The chain employs TRBV7-2 and TRBJ1-3, with D uncertain. Trimming took 3 bases from V and 0 from J, leaving 3 bases between them. The germline gives CDR1 SGHTA, CDR2 FQGNSA. This CDR3 is 13 amino acids long. CDR3 DNA: TGTGCCAGCAGCTTTTACTCTGGAAACACCATATATTTT. Amino acid sequence: CASSFYSGNTIYF.

This clonotype was counted only a few times. The chain is built from TRBV11-2 and TRBJ2-2; either TRBD1 or TRBD2 may fit D (5 bases each). Trimming removed 5 bases at V and 0 bases at J, with 16 bases between. Germline lookup yields CDR1 SGHAT and CDR2 FQNNGV. The CDR3 totals 17 residues. This chain's CDR3 is CASSPRLRETNTGELFF. DNA of the CDR3: TGTGCCAGCAGCCCCCGTCTCAGGGAGACGAACACCGGGGAGCTGTTTTTT.

The chain recombines TRBV24-1 with TRBJ1-4; a possible D gene is TRBD1 (5 bases). V was cut by 4 bases and J by 7 bases, with 9 bases left in between. The length of the CDR3 is 13 residues. In germline, CDR1 is KGHDR, CDR2 SFDVKD. CDR3 in amino acids: CATSEAGTEKLFF. CDR3 DNA: TGTGCCACCAGTGAGGCAGGGACTGAAAAACTGTTTTTT.

The chain joins TRBV7-6 to TRBJ2-1; a possible D gene is TRBD1 (5 bases). This CDR3 comprises 19 residues. CDR1 is SGHVS and CDR2 is FNYEAQ in the germline V gene. The V gene lost 4 bases and the J gene lost 0 bases, with 22 bases spanning the gap. CDR3 protein: CASSSDTPRLRSSYNEQFF. The CDR3 region has the DNA TGTGCCAGCAGCTCGGACACCCCCCGTTTGCGGAGCTCCTACAATGAGCAGTTCTTC.

The table lists this clonotype with a few counts. V is TRBV20-1 and J is TRBJ2-5; 7 positions agree with TRBD2. Germline CDR1 DFQATT, CDR2 SNEGSKA (reference sequence). This CDR3 is 12 amino acids long. V gave up 5 bases and J gave up 7 bases; unmatched junction bases: 7. DNA of the CDR3: TGCAGTGCTGAGGGGCGGGGGACGACCCAGTACTTC. It specifies CSAEGRGTTQYF.

V is TRBV12-3 or TRBV12-4 and J is TRBJ1-5, with D possibly TRBD1 on 6 matching bases. The V end lost 5 bases, the J end lost 3 bases, and 14 bases lay between the germline ends. The CDR3 is 15 residues long. CDR3 in amino acids: CASSIGQLPNQPQHF. CDR3 DNA: TGTGCCAGCAGTATCGGACAGCTACCCAATCAGCCCCAGCATTTT.

The chain uses TRBV5-1 and TRBJ2-5; 11 bases agree with TRBD1. Germline V CDR1 and CDR2: SGHRS, YFSETQ. V shed 4 bases, J shed 5 bases, and the junction held 4 bases outside the gene matches. This CDR3 is 14 amino acids long. As DNA, the CDR3 is TGCGCCAGCAGCCCCCGGGACAGGGGGGAGACCCAGTACTTC. It yields the protein CASSPRDRGETQYF.

This clonotype showed up just a few times. The chain links TRBV20-1 to TRBJ1-1; the D gene is possibly TRBD1 (6 bases). Trimming removed 0 bases at V and 5 bases at J, with 13 bases between. This CDR3 region has 14 residues. CDR1 and CDR2 from the germline V gene are DFQATT and SNEGSKA (reference sequence). The CDR3 spells CSARDPGGRTEAFF. DNA of the CDR3: TGCAGTGCTAGAGATCCGGGGGGGCGAACTGAAGCTTTCTTT.

This clonotype has only a few counts. The chain recombines TRBV13 with TRBJ2-1; D is unresolved. Germline-derived CDR1 and CDR2 are PRHDT and FYEKMQ (reference sequence). V lost 3 bases and J lost 7, with 16 bases in between. CDR3 size: 15 residues. Written as DNA, the CDR3 is TGTGCCAGCAGCTTGGTTGTAGGGAAGAGAAATGAGCAGTTCTTC. Protein sequence: CASSLVVGKRNEQFF.

Ten or more counts support this clonotype. V usage is TRBV20-1 and J usage is TRBJ2-7, with D uncertain. The CDR3 has 13 residues. V was pared by 1 base and J by 6 bases, with 13 bases between. In germline, CDR1 is DFQATT, CDR2 SNEGSKA (reference sequence). The CDR3, as DNA: TGCAGTGCTAGAGCACGGAGAACCGGCGAGCAGTACTTC. Translating gives CSARARRTGEQYF.

This clonotype was recorded a few times. The chain carries TRBV12-3 or TRBV12-4 and TRBJ1-3; D is uncertain. This CDR3 region has 13 residues. With 6 bases removed from V and 2 bases from J, the gap between germline ends came to 8 bases. The CDR3 loop is CASRLTAGNTIYF. The CDR3, as DNA: TGTGCCAGCAGATTAACAGCTGGAAACACCATATATTTT.

V usage is TRBV29-1 and J usage is TRBJ2-5; 10 bases are a match to TRBD2. CDR1 is SQVTM, CDR2 ANQGSEA, per germline. Germline trimming cut 6 bases from V and 3 bases from J; bases unmatched to any gene: 4. The CDR3 length is 13 residues. The CDR3 sequence is CSVLAGGKETQYF. The CDR3 DNA reads TGCAGCGTATTAGCGGGAGGTAAAGAGACCCAGTACTTC. Full variable domain (missing parts from reference TRBV29-1 and TRBJ2-5): SAVISQKPSRDICQRGTSLTIQCQVDSQVTMMFWYRQQPGQSLTLIATANQGSEATYESGFVIDKFPISRPNLTFSTLTVSNMSPEDSSIYLCSVLAGGKETQYFGPGTRLLVL.

The chain combines TRBV15 with TRBJ2-2; D remains unclear. Germline V gene data show CDR1 as LNHNV and CDR2 as YYDKDF (reference sequence). This CDR3 is 20 amino acids long. The V end was cut by 0 bases, the J end by 3 bases, with 23 bases between. CDR3 DNA sequence: TGTGCCACCAGCAGAGATTCGTGGCGGCACCGAATATCGGACACCGGGGAGCTGTTTTTT. The encoded protein is CATSRDSWRHRISDTGELFF.

This clonotype showed up just a few times. The V and J genes are TRBV3-1 and TRBJ2-3; 8 positions match TRBD2. This CDR3 comprises 16 residues. The V gene's germline CDR1 is LGHDT and CDR2 YNNKEL (reference sequence). The junction had 7 bases not matched to a gene; V was cut back by 3 bases and J by 2 bases. The CDR3 protein is CASSQKLADDTDTQYF. CDR3 coding DNA: TGTGCCAGCAGCCAGAAACTAGCGGATGACACAGATACGCAGTATTTT.

This clonotype was seen more than once but under ten times. The CDR3 DNA sequence: TGCGCCAGCAGCCAAGGCGGGAGTAGGACAGATACGCAGTATTTT. Protein: CASSQGGSRTDTQYF. The V call is TRBV4-3, the J call TRBJ2-3; 7 bases map to TRBD2. CDR3 size: 15 residues. Germline lookup yields CDR1 LGHNA and CDR2 YSLEER. V lost 1 base to trimming and J lost 3 bases; unmatched junction nucleotides: 4.

This chain connects TRBV7-2 to TRBJ2-7; 8 bases align to TRBD2. After removal of 5 bases from V and 7 bases from J, the junction contained 13 bases not matched to a gene. Germline CDR1 is SGHTA and CDR2 is FQGNSA. CDR3 size: 15 residues. CDR3 nucleotide sequence: TGTGCCAGCAGCCCCCAGGCCGGGAGGGAGAGAGAGCAGTACTTC. Its protein product is CASSPQAGREREQYF.

The gene calls are TRBV29-1 and TRBJ2-3; D gene uncertain. Germline CDR1 reads SQVTM; CDR2 reads ANQGSEA. V was trimmed by 3 bases and J by 10 bases, leaving 8 bases between them. The CDR3 contains 10 residues. The CDR3 DNA follows: TGCAGCGTTGATGGGTCTGCGCAGTATTTT. Translated, it gives CSVDGSAQYF.

This clonotype was counted between two and nine times. This chain joins TRBV12-3 or TRBV12-4 and TRBJ2-3, with 7 bases lining up with TRBD1. The trim removed 0 bases at V and 0 bases at J, leaving 3 bases unmatched. CDR3 size: 16 residues. This CDR3 is CASSLAGTESTDTQYF. The DNA of the CDR3 is TGTGCCAGCAGTTTAGCCGGGACAGAAAGCACAGATACGCAGTATTTT.

This clonotype was seen only a few times. The chain couples TRBV4-1 to TRBJ2-7, with 8 bases that match TRBD2. The V gene end was trimmed by 4 bases and the J gene end by 6 bases; junction bases not matched to a gene: 5. The CDR3 extends over 13 amino acids. Germline values: CDR1 MGHRA, CDR2 YSYEKL. The CDR3 sequence: CASSLVGGGEQYF. The CDR3 DNA reads as TGCGCCAGCAGCCTGGTCGGGGGGGGCGAGCAGTACTTC.

The gene calls are TRBV20-1 and TRBJ2-7; maybe TRBD2 (5 bases). Germline CDR1 is DFQATT and CDR2 is SNEGSKA (reference sequence). V shed 0 bases and J shed 4 bases, with 19 bases lying between them. There are 16 residues in the CDR3. The CDR3 region is CSARDPPPGYPYEQYF. The CDR3 coding sequence is TGCAGTGCTAGAGATCCTCCCCCGGGATACCCTTACGAGCAGTACTTC.

This clonotype has only a few counts. The J gene is TRBJ2-5, the V gene TRBV29-1; D is uncertain. The V and J ends lost 4 bases and 9 bases respectively, with 15 bases between them. Germline V CDR1 and CDR2: SQVTM, ANQGSEA. This CDR3 is built from 12 residues. The CDR3 bases are TGCAGCGTTGGGCAAATCAAGAGTTCCCAGTACTTC. Its translation: CSVGQIKSSQYF.

The chain joins TRBV2 to TRBJ1-5; no clear D gene. V was trimmed by 5 bases and J by 5 bases, leaving 7 bases between them. The CDR3 totals 12 residues. CDR1 and CDR2 from the germline V gene are SNHLY and FYNNEI. The CDR3 loop reads CASSLTDQPQHF. The CDR3 region has the DNA TGTGCCAGCAGTCTCACAGATCAGCCCCAGCATTTT.

This clonotype was seen more than once but under ten times. This chain connects TRBV28 to TRBJ2-5; 14 positions match TRBD2. With V trimmed by 6 bases and J by 5 bases, 8 bases remained unmatched. This CDR3 has 16 residues. The germline V gene encodes CDR1 MDHEN and CDR2 SYDVKM. CDR3 bases: TGTGCCAGCAGGACGACTAGCGGGAGGGCCCTGGAGACCCAGTACTTC. Translating it yields CASRTTSGRALETQYF.

The rearrangement links TRBV5-5 to TRBJ2-1; D unresolved. CDR1 and CDR2 from the germline V gene are SGHKS and YYEKEE (reference sequence). CDR3 length equals 12 residues. V shed 4 bases and J shed 10 bases, with 12 bases lying between them. The CDR3 region is CASSASQVEQFF. CDR3 bases: TGTGCCAGCAGCGCCTCTCAAGTAGAGCAGTTCTTC.

This chain links TRBV6-1 with TRBJ1-1; perhaps TRBD1 as D (6 bases). CDR1 and CDR2 from the germline V gene are MNHNS and SASEGT. This CDR3 region has 13 residues. Between the trimmed V and J ends, which lost 5 bases and 4 bases, there was a span of 11 bases. The CDR3 DNA reads TGTGCCAGCAGTAGAGGGGGAAGCACTGAAGCTTTCTTT. This codes for CASSRGGSTEAFF.